Each of the 4 T cell receptor beta chains below was sequenced from the same sample in a study of PD-1 blockade in classical Hodgkin lymphoma. After autologous stem cell transplantation all patients relapsed, and prior brentuximab vedotin exposure differed between cohorts. Only in-frame clones appear in the TCRdb table, and some are missing; sequencing was by immunoSEQ multiplex PCR. Found here are some 96,000 clones, about four fifths of them singletons; the top ten hold 15% to 20%. Material: peripheral blood mononuclear cells (PBMCs), obtained before the second cycle of nivolumab. Receptors were obtained from a human donor with classical Hodgkin lymphoma.

This chain uses TRBV5-4 with TRBJ2-7; possibly TRBD1 for D (5 bases). From germline, CDR1 is SGHNT and CDR2 YYREEE (reference sequence). This CDR3 region has 16 residues. V lost 1 base and J 7 bases, leaving 21 bases between the germline ends. The CDR3 is CASSLSAGQLGIEQYF. DNA of the CDR3: TGTGCCAGCAGCTTGTCAGCCGGACAACTTGGTATAGAGCAGTACTTC.

This chain links TRBV5-4 with TRBJ1-4, with D perhaps TRBD1 (6 bases). Germline V lookup: CDR1 SGHNT, CDR2 YYREEE (reference sequence). The germline V and J ends were trimmed by 4 bases and 1 base, with 8 bases remaining between them. The CDR3 length is 14 residues. Here the CDR3 reads CASSRGGTNEKLFF. For the CDR3, the DNA is TGTGCCAGCAGCAGAGGGGGAACTAATGAAAAACTGTTTTTT.

The DNA for the CDR3 is TGTGCCAGCATCAGGACGGTAAATGGAAACACCATATATTTT. Translating it yields CASIRTVNGNTIYF. The chain combines TRBV6-5 with TRBJ1-3; D unresolved. V shed 7 bases and J shed 3 bases, with 13 bases lying between them. CDR1 is MNHEY, CDR2 SVGAGI, per germline. The CDR3 covers 14 residues.

The chain is built from TRBV6-5 and TRBJ2-1, with 10 bases that match TRBD2. Trimming removed 6 bases from V and 5 bases from J; junction bases left unmatched: 7. Germline V lookup: CDR1 MNHEY, CDR2 SVGAGI. The CDR3 contains 15 residues. The CDR3 loop is CASRAGTSANNEQFF. The CDR3, as DNA: TGTGCCAGCAGGGCCGGGACTAGCGCCAACAATGAGCAGTTCTTC.